This T cell receptor (beta chain) was profiled in a study of read filtering for tumor transcriptome and immune sequencing. Study-wide background: RNA-seq yielded only about 80 to 1,400 TCR reads, IR-seq about 4 to 10.27 million.

Study-wide results and caveats: This fraction held mixed bone marrow immune cells after CD138-negative sorting.

The sample holds many counts of this clonotype. Antigen unknown. The library was built from 400 ng RNA with molecular barcoded adaptors for alpha/delta and beta/gamma chains. A single record per CDR3 protein comes from TCRdb applying MiXCR to the reads. Here the sample spans about 62,000 distinct CDR3 sequences, about 19% being singletons. Input material: a population of CD138-negative cells sorted from bone marrow. This clonotype originated in a donor at least 40 years old with multiple myeloma.

The CDR3 bases are TGTGCCAGCAGTGAAGGTGTAGCGGAAGAGACCCAGTACTTC. Residues: CASSEGVAEETQYF. The rearrangement joins TRBV2 to TRBJ2-5; D possibly corresponds to TRBD2 (6 bases). Germline lookup yields CDR1 SNHLY and CDR2 FYNNEI. This CDR3 has 14 amino acids. V was clipped by 1 base and J by 3 bases, with 9 bases between them.